This is a list of T cell receptor beta chains from one sample in a study of blood T cell repertoires in COVID-19. Here immunoSEQ multiplex PCR was the method, and the copy in TCRdb shows in-frame clones only, minus some. The data contain 40,000 to 50,000 clones, about 86% of them seen just once; the ten biggest clones take up more than 50%. The specimen sequenced was peripheral blood. The receptors derive from an older man with acute or convalescent COVID-19. Each CDR3 is given with its conserved first and last residue. Each record gives: CDR3 protein, CDR3 DNA, V gene, clone size, D gene, J gene. D genes are given only for firm matches. Not all rows give a size; the values are once, few, many and, for expanded clones, a class.

CASSINRSEKLFF | TGTGCCAGTAGTATAAACAGGTCGGAAAAACTGTTTTTT | TRBV19 | once | NA | TRBJ1-4
CASRVNRGNYGYTF | TGTGCCAGCAGGGTAAACAGGGGCAACTATGGCTACACCTTC | TRBV21-1 | once | NA | TRBJ1-2
CASSTPKESSSYNSPLHF | TGTGCCAGCAGCACCCCAAAGGAGTCGAGCTCCTATAATTCACCCCTCCACTTT | TRBV7-9 | NA | NA | TRBJ1-6
CASSPSSDGDTQYF | TGTGCCAGCAGCCCGTCTAGCGACGGAGATACGCAGTATTTT | TRBV7-7 | NA | NA | TRBJ2-3
CASSNDRGIGGYTF | TGTGCCAGCAGTAACGACAGGGGGATAGGTGGCTACACCTTC | TRBV28 | few | TRBD1 | TRBJ1-2
CASSQAGGRGEKLFF | TGTGCCAGCAGCCAAGCAGGGGGGCGAGGTGAAAAACTGTTTTTT | TRBV3-1/TRBV3-2 | NA | TRBD1 | TRBJ1-4
CASSPSGGRNTQYF | TGTGCCAGCAGCCCTTCCGGCGGTAGGAATACGCAGTATTTT | TRBV9 | NA | NA | TRBJ2-3
CASSPSWGLNEKLFF | TGTGCCAGCAGTCCAAGTTGGGGACTAAATGAAAAACTGTTTTTT | TRBV6-5 | NA | NA | TRBJ1-4
CASSGWASGYNEQFF | TGTGCCAGCAGCGGCTGGGCTAGCGGTTACAATGAGCAGTTCTTC | TRBV28 | NA | TRBD2 | TRBJ2-1
CASSPGRDGSSYNEQFF | TGTGCCAGCAGCCCTGGGAGGGACGGGAGCTCCTACAATGAGCAGTTCTTC | TRBV6-2/TRBV6-3 | NA | TRBD2 | TRBJ2-1
CASSVQGASQPQHF | TGTGCCAGCAGCGTACAGGGGGCTTCTCAGCCCCAGCATTTT | TRBV28 | NA | TRBD1 | TRBJ1-5
CASSFGGTSGYYNEQFF | TGTGCCAGCAGCTTTGGAGGAACTAGCGGGTATTACAATGAGCAGTTCTTC | TRBV7-2 | NA | TRBD2 | TRBJ2-1
CASSSLLAGIYEQYF | TGTGCCAGCAGTTCTCTCCTAGCGGGCATCTACGAGCAGTACTTC | TRBV28 | once | TRBD2 | TRBJ2-7
CASSQGGKGQIEGLNQPQHF | TGTGCCAGCAGCCAAGGAGGGAAGGGACAGATTGAGGGGTTGAATCAGCCCCAGCATTTT | TRBV4-2 | once | TRBD1 | TRBJ1-5
CASSLRGQPQHF | TGTGCCAGCAGCTTACGGGGACAGCCCCAGCATTTT | TRBV7-9 | NA | NA | TRBJ1-5
CASSLSGSYNEQFF | TGTGCCAGCAGTCTTAGCGGGAGCTACAATGAGCAGTTCTTC | TRBV2 | once | TRBD2 | TRBJ2-1
CASSLAGGEDTQYF | TGTGCCAGCAGTTTAGCGGGGGGGGAAGATACGCAGTATTTT | TRBV6-5 | NA | TRBD2 | TRBJ2-3
CATSSDSGGSPLHF | TGTGCCACCAGCAGTGATTCAGGGGGCTCACCCCTCCACTTT | TRBV15 | NA | TRBD1 | TRBJ1-6
CASSLKGTNTGELFF | TGTGCCAGCAGTTTGAAGGGGACAAACACCGGGGAGCTGTTTTTT | TRBV27 | NA | NA | TRBJ2-2